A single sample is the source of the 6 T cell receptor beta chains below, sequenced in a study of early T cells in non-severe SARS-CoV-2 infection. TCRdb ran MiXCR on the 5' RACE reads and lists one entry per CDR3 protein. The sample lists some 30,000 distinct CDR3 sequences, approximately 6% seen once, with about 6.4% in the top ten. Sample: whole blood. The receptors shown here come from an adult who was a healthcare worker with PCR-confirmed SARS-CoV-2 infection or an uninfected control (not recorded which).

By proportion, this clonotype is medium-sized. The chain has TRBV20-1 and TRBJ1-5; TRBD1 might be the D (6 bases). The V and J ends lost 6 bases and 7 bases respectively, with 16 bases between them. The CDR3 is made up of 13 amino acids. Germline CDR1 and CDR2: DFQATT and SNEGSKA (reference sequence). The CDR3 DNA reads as TGCAGTGCCAAACAGGGATCGGGGCAGCCCCAGCATTTT. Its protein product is CSAKQGSGQPQHF.

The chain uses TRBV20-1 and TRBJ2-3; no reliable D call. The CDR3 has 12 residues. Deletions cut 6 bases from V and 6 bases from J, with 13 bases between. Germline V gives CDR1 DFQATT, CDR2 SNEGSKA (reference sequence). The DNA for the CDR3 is TGCAGTGCCCTCACCCCCCGGGATACGCAGTATTTT. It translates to CSALTPRDTQYF.

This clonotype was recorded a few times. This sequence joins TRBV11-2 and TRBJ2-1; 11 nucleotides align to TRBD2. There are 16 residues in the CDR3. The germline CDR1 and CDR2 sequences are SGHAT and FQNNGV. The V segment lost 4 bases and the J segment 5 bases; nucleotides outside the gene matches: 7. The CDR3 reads CASSSISGRVNNEQFF. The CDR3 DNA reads TGTGCCAGCAGCTCGATTAGCGGGAGGGTGAACAATGAGCAGTTCTTC.

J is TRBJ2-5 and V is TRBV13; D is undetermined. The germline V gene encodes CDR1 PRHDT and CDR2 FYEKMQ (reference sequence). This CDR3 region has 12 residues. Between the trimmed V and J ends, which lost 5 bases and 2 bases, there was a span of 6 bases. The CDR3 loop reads CASSPRQETQYF. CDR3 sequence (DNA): TGTGCCAGCAGCCCTAGACAAGAGACCCAGTACTTC.

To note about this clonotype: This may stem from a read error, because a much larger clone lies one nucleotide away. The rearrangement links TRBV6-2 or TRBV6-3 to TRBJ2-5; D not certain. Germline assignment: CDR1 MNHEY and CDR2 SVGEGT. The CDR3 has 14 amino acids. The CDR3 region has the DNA TGTTCCAGCAGTTACTTTGGGATACAAGAGACCCAGTACTTC. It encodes CSSSYFGIQETQYF.

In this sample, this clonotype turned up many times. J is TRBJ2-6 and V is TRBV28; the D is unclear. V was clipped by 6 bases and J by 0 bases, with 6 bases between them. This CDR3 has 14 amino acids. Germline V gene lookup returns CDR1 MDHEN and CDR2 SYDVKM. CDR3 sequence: CASRSTSGANVLTF. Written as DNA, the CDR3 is TGTGCCAGCAGGTCGACCTCTGGGGCCAACGTCCTGACTTTC.